Below are 24 T cell receptor beta chains sequenced from a single sample in a study of blood T cell repertoires in COVID-19. Assay used: immunoSEQ multiplex PCR; TCRdb lists only in-frame clones, some missing. The sample lists about 150,000 clones, roughly 85% occurring once. Sequenced material: peripheral blood. Receptors were obtained from a man between 65 and 85 years old with acute or convalescent COVID-19.

The rearrangement joins TRBV6-2 or TRBV6-3 to TRBJ2-7, with D perhaps matching TRBD1 (6 bases). The CDR3 totals 19 residues. V was pared by 3 bases and J by 0 bases, with 24 bases between. From germline, CDR1 is MNHEY and CDR2 SVGEGT. The CDR3 DNA is TGTGCCAGCAGTTATAGGTCAGGGCACGGTTCAGGGGACTCCTACGAGCAGTACTTC. Translating gives CASSYRSGHGSGDSYEQYF.

This rearrangement joins TRBV19 to TRBJ1-2, with 9 positions matching TRBD1. Looked up from germline, CDR1 is LNHDA and CDR2 is SQIVND (reference sequence). Trimming removed 3 bases from V and 6 bases from J; junction bases left unmatched: 5. The CDR3 extends over 14 amino acids. The CDR3 loop is CASSITGGADGYTF. In nucleotides, the CDR3 is TGTGCCAGTAGTATTACAGGGGGCGCGGATGGCTACACCTTC.

The J gene is TRBJ2-7, the V gene TRBV24-1, with a possible D match to TRBD1 (5 bases). The CDR3 covers 13 residues. With 4 bases removed from V and 2 bases from J, the gap between germline ends came to 8 bases. Looked up from germline, CDR1 is KGHDR and CDR2 is SFDVKD. CDR3 loop: CATSDRQTYEQYF. As DNA, the CDR3 is TGTGCCACCAGTGACCGACAGACCTACGAGCAGTACTTC.

The chain has TRBV15 and TRBJ2-1, with no clear D. This CDR3 has 14 residues. CDR1 is LNHNV and CDR2 is YYDKDF in the germline V gene (reference sequence). V was pared by 1 base and J by 5 bases, with 9 bases between. The CDR3 region is CATSRGGTHNEQFF. As DNA, the CDR3 is TGTGCCACCAGCAGAGGTGGCACCCACAATGAGCAGTTCTTC. Together with reference TRBV15 and TRBJ2-1, the CDR3 gives the full variable domain: DAMVIQNPRYQVTQFGKPVTLSCSQTLNHNVMYWYQQKSSQAPKLLFHYYDKDFNNEADTPDNFQSRRPNTSFCFLDIRSPGLGDTAMYLCATSRGGTHNEQFFGPGTRLTVL.

The chain has TRBV7-2 and TRBJ2-7, with TRBD2 identical over 12 bases. Trimming cost V 4 bases and J 2 bases; bases outside gene matches: 3. Per the germline V gene, CDR1 is SGHTA and CDR2 is FQGNSA. This CDR3 is 15 amino acids long. The CDR3 region is CASSSGLAGAYEQYF. The DNA for the CDR3 is TGTGCCAGCAGCTCGGGACTAGCGGGCGCCTACGAGCAGTACTTC.

This clone was observed a single time. The rearrangement uses TRBV29-1 and TRBJ2-7; 7 bases agree with TRBD2. V gave up 3 bases and J gave up 2 bases; unmatched junction bases: 7. In germline, CDR1 is SQVTM, CDR2 ANQGSEA. This CDR3 is built from 14 residues. The CDR3 spells CSVDVAGSTYEQYF. The CDR3 coding sequence is TGCAGCGTTGACGTAGCGGGCTCAACCTACGAGCAGTACTTC.

This chain connects TRBV24-1 to TRBJ2-7; weak D call: TRBD2 (5 bases). This CDR3 contains 14 residues. Germline V gene data show CDR1 as KGHDR and CDR2 as SFDVKD. The V end lost 1 base, the J end lost 7 bases, and 13 bases lay between the germline ends. The DNA of the CDR3 is TGTGCCACCAGTGATTTTTCGGGAATTGGGGAGCAGTACTTC. Encoded protein: CATSDFSGIGEQYF.

The chain has TRBV19 and TRBJ1-5; 9 nucleotides agree with TRBD1. The CDR3 contains 16 residues. Germline CDR1 reads LNHDA; CDR2 reads SQIVND (reference sequence). Losses at the gene ends were 3 bases for V and 6 bases for J; bases not matched to a gene: 9. As DNA, the CDR3 is TGTGCCAGTAGTATGCCGTTAACAGGGGGCGGTCAGCCCCAGCATTTT. The encoded protein is CASSMPLTGGGQPQHF.

This chain links TRBV14 with TRBJ2-3; 7 nucleotides agree with TRBD1. The germline gives CDR1 SGHDN, CDR2 FVKESK. J lost 0 bases, V lost 4 bases, and 4 bases had no gene match. The CDR3 covers 15 residues. As DNA, the CDR3 is TGTGCCAGCAGCCCCAGACAGGGTAGCACAGATACGCAGTATTTT. It codes for CASSPRQGSTDTQYF.

The V gene is TRBV28, the J gene TRBJ1-2, with 12 positions matching TRBD1. CDR3 length equals 16 residues. Germline loops: CDR1 MDHEN, CDR2 SYDVKM. V lost 3 bases and J lost 7; bases outside the gene matches: 9. CDR3 amino acids: CASSFLLGQGAGGYTF. CDR3 nucleotide sequence: TGTGCCAGCAGTTTTCTTCTGGGACAGGGGGCAGGTGGCTACACCTTC.

The chain is built from TRBV5-1 and TRBJ2-7, with 7 bases aligning to TRBD2. Germline trimming cut 1 base from V and 0 bases from J; bases unmatched to any gene: 7. Germline CDR1 reads SGHRS; CDR2 reads YFSETQ. The CDR3 sequence is 16 residues long. CDR3 sequence: CASSLTVAGLSYEQYF. In DNA, the CDR3 is TGCGCCAGCAGCTTGACGGTAGCGGGTCTCTCCTACGAGCAGTACTTC.

This chain links TRBV9 with TRBJ1-6, with 7 bases matching TRBD1. Germline V gives CDR1 SGDLS, CDR2 YYNGEE. Germline trimming cut 0 bases from V and 9 bases from J; bases unmatched to any gene: 3. The CDR3 totals 14 residues. This CDR3 is CASSVGDSSSPLHF. DNA for the CDR3: TGTGCCAGCAGCGTAGGGGACAGCAGTTCACCCCTCCACTTT. The complete variable domain, with remaining parts taken from reference TRBV9 and TRBJ1-6, reads DSGVTQTPKHLITATGQRVTLRCSPRSGDLSVYWYQQSLDQGLQFLIQYYNGEERAKGNILERFSAQQFPDLHSELNLSSLELGDSALYFCASSVGDSSSPLHFGNGTRLTVT.

This clone has only one observation. The chain uses TRBV19 and TRBJ1-1; 8 positions match TRBD1. Trimming removed 5 bases from V and 2 bases from J; junction bases left unmatched: 4. This CDR3 region has 14 residues. Germline loops: CDR1 LNHDA, CDR2 SQIVND (reference sequence). The CDR3 loop reads CASSADRENTEAFF. The CDR3 DNA reads as TGTGCCAGTAGTGCGGACAGGGAAAACACTGAAGCTTTCTTT.

V and J are TRBV5-1 and TRBJ2-3, with 7 bases fitting TRBD2. CDR3 length: 13 residues. Germline-derived CDR1 and CDR2 are SGHRS and YFSETQ. V lost 6 bases and J lost 0; bases outside the gene matches: 1. The CDR3 reads CASKAGSTDTQYF. Written as DNA, the CDR3 is TGCGCCAGCAAAGCGGGGAGCACAGATACGCAGTATTTT. The full variable domain, its missing parts supplied by reference TRBV5-1 and TRBJ2-3, is KAGVTQTPRYLIKTRGQQVTLSCSPISGHRSVSWYQQTPGQGLQFLFEYFSETQRNKGNFPGRFSGRQFSNSRSEMNVSTLELGDSALYLCASKAGSTDTQYFGPGTRLTVL.

The rearrangement links TRBV24-1 to TRBJ1-3; 7 bases line up with TRBD1. Germline loops: CDR1 KGHDR, CDR2 SFDVKD. The V segment lost 2 bases and the J segment 0 bases; nucleotides outside the gene matches: 6. This CDR3 is 17 amino acids long. This chain's CDR3 is CATSDSWTGFSGNTIYF. The CDR3 nucleotides are TGTGCCACCAGTGATTCCTGGACAGGCTTCTCTGGAAACACCATATATTTT.

V usage is TRBV19 and J usage is TRBJ2-1; 11 nucleotides align to TRBD2. The ends lost 5 bases at V and 5 bases at J; junction bases unmatched: 5. The germline gives CDR1 LNHDA, CDR2 SQIVND (reference sequence). This CDR3 comprises 15 residues. CDR3 nucleotide sequence: TGTGCCAGTAGTCTAGGGACTAGCGGCCACAATGAGCAGTTCTTC. It is translated as CASSLGTSGHNEQFF.

The V and J genes are TRBV3-1 (or the pseudogene TRBV3-2) and TRBJ2-7; D is unresolved. CDR3 length equals 14 residues. Germline-derived CDR1 and CDR2 are LGHDT and YNNKEL (reference sequence). Trimming cost V 5 bases and J 0 bases, with 11 bases left between them. The CDR3: CASSEHESSYEQYF. DNA for the CDR3: TGTGCCAGCAGCGAGCACGAGAGCTCCTACGAGCAGTACTTC.

The V call is TRBV30, the J call TRBJ1-4; the match to TRBD1 covers 8 bases. Germline lookup yields CDR1 GTSNPN and CDR2 SVGIG (reference sequence). This CDR3 contains 17 residues. CDR3 sequence reads: CAYGQGQTAVMNEKLFF. In DNA form, the CDR3 reads TGTGCTTACGGACAGGGCCAGACCGCCGTTATGAATGAAAAACTGTTTTTT.

The V and J genes are TRBV2 and TRBJ1-1; D is uncertain. Trimming cost V 4 bases and J 5 bases, with 5 bases left between them. The length of the CDR3 is 11 residues. The germline V gene encodes CDR1 SNHLY and CDR2 FYNNEI. The CDR3 bases are TGTGCCAGCAGTGGGGAGACTGAAGCTTTCTTT. It is translated as CASSGETEAFF.

The rearrangement links TRBV21-1 to TRBJ2-1; TRBD2 reflects the table's D call only, with no check against the DNA. TRBV21-1 is described as a pseudogene. The CDR3 has 15 residues. In nucleotides, the CDR3 is TGTGCCAGCAGAAGACCGGGATCCAGGTACAATGAGCAGTTCTTC. Its translation: CASRRPGSRYNEQFF.

This chain connects TRBV7-2 to TRBJ2-3, with TRBD2 as a possible D gene (6 bases). V lost 2 bases and J 3 bases, leaving 21 bases between the germline ends. Germline assignment: CDR1 SGHTA and CDR2 FQGNSA. This CDR3 comprises 18 residues. CDR3 sequence reads: CASSLSLIPGRGTDTQYF. Here the CDR3 DNA reads TGTGCCAGCAGCTTAAGTTTGATTCCCGGGAGAGGTACAGATACGCAGTATTTT.

The sample holds one count of this clone. V gene TRBV28 combines with J gene TRBJ2-7; D unclear. This CDR3 region has 13 residues. The V gene lost 2 bases and the J gene lost 3 bases, with 8 bases spanning the gap. Germline loops: CDR1 MDHEN, CDR2 SYDVKM. The CDR3 region has the DNA TGTGCCAGCAGTTTAGGCGCAGGCTACGAGCAGTACTTC. Amino acid sequence: CASSLGAGYEQYF.

This chain connects TRBV19 to TRBJ2-7, with TRBD2 matching 15 bases. With V trimmed by 1 base and J by 1 base, 8 bases remained unmatched. The V gene's germline CDR1 is LNHDA and CDR2 SQIVND (reference sequence). CDR3 size: 19 residues. CDR3 coding DNA: TGTGCCAGTAGTATAGGGGGGGGACTAGCGGGAGGTCCGTCCTACGAGCAGTACTTC. Translation: CASSIGGGLAGGPSYEQYF.

CDR3 bases: TGCAGCGTTGAAGGCTCCACGGTCAGGACTGAAGCTTTCTTT. Translation gives CSVEGSTVRTEAFF. This chain connects TRBV29-1 to TRBJ1-1; no clear D. V gave up 1 base and J gave up 5 bases, with 14 bases separating them. This CDR3 has 14 residues. Looked up from germline, CDR1 is SQVTM and CDR2 is ANQGSEA.